The 30 T cell receptor beta chains reported below all come from one sample, sequenced in a study of shared clonotypes between healthy human individuals. Cells designated naive CD8 were CD45RO-negative and were positively selected for CCR7, with terminally differentiated effector memory CD45RA+ cells excluded. The repertoire was sequenced with immunoSEQ multiplex PCR; TCRdb's copy has only in-frame clones and lacks some. The sample lists more than 2 million clones, roughly 95% occurring once. Sequenced: naive CD8+ T cells sorted from blood. The receptors come from a man aged 18 to 30 in good health.

The chain joins TRBV7-9 to TRBJ2-5; D tentatively fits TRBD1 or TRBD2 (5 bases each). The CDR3 has 17 amino acids. Per germline, CDR1 SEHNR and CDR2 FQNEAQ (reference sequence). Trimming stripped 5 bases from V and 0 bases from J, with 19 bases between. CDR3 amino acids: CASSPPLGEPYQETQYF. The CDR3 DNA follows: TGTGCCAGCAGCCCCCCCCTGGGGGAGCCGTACCAAGAGACCCAGTACTTC.

CDR3 sequence: CASSPTSGRTYEQYF. CDR3 nucleotide sequence: TGTGCCAGTAGTCCGACTAGCGGGAGGACTTACGAGCAGTACTTC. The genes are TRBV19 and TRBJ2-7, with 13 bases matching TRBD2. The V and J ends lost 5 bases and 4 bases, in that order; junction bases with no gene match: 5. This CDR3 comprises 15 residues. Germline V lookup: CDR1 LNHDA, CDR2 SQIVND (reference sequence). The whole variable domain, filled in from reference TRBV19 and TRBJ2-7, reads DGGITQSPKYLFRKEGQNVTLSCEQNLNHDAMYWYRQDPGQGLRLIYYSQIVNDFQKGDIAEGYSVSREKKESFPLTVTSAQKNPTAFYLCASSPTSGRTYEQYFGPGTRLTVT.

The chain links TRBV11-2 to TRBJ2-1, with D hard to call. Germline V CDR1 and CDR2: SGHAT, FQNNGV. The V gene lost 5 bases and the J gene lost 4 bases, with 15 bases spanning the gap. CDR3 length: 15 amino acids. CDR3 residues: CASSPKGKLYNEQFF. As DNA, the CDR3 is TGTGCCAGCAGCCCCAAGGGAAAGCTTTACAATGAGCAGTTCTTC.

The CDR3 DNA reads TGTGCCAGTAGTATAGGGCTAGCGGAAGACCCCGGGGAGCTGTTTTTT. It translates to CASSIGLAEDPGELFF. The chain recombines TRBV19 with TRBJ2-2; 7 nucleotides agree with TRBD2. The V gene's germline CDR1 is LNHDA and CDR2 SQIVND (reference sequence). The CDR3 has 16 amino acids. V gave up 1 base and J gave up 6 bases; unmatched junction bases: 8.

As regards this clone: The sample carries other DNA sequences with the same CDR3. The rearrangement uses TRBV10-3 and TRBJ2-7; 8 nucleotides match TRBD2. The CDR3 is 13 residues long. Germline V CDR1 and CDR2: ENHRY, SYGVKD. V lost 3 bases, J lost 3 bases, and 1 base stayed unmatched. CDR3 sequence reads: CAISEAGDYEQYF. CDR3 DNA sequence: TGTGCCATCAGTGAAGCGGGAGACTACGAGCAGTACTTC.

The chain has TRBV19 and TRBJ2-5; D might be TRBD2 (5 bases). This CDR3 region has 13 residues. Looked up from germline, CDR1 is LNHDA and CDR2 is SQIVND (reference sequence). Trimming cost V 5 bases and J 2 bases, with 9 bases left between them. CDR3 region: CASSFSDQETQYF. In nucleotides, the CDR3 is TGTGCCAGTAGTTTTAGCGATCAAGAGACCCAGTACTTC.

J is TRBJ1-3 and V is TRBV5-1, with 8 bases that match TRBD1. The germline V gene has CDR1 SGHRS and CDR2 YFSETQ. This CDR3 has 17 residues. The V gene end was trimmed by 0 bases and the J gene end by 0 bases; junction bases not matched to a gene: 5. CDR3 in amino acids: CASSLDPGGLSGNTIYF. The CDR3 bases are TGCGCCAGCAGCTTGGATCCAGGGGGCCTCTCTGGAAACACCATATATTTT. Looking up the rest from reference TRBV5-1 and TRBJ1-3 gives the full variable domain: KAGVTQTPRYLIKTRGQQVTLSCSPISGHRSVSWYQQTPGQGLQFLFEYFSETQRNKGNFPGRFSGRQFSNSRSEMNVSTLELGDSALYLCASSLDPGGLSGNTIYFGEGSWLTVV.

This chain connects TRBV7-9 to TRBJ1-2; TRBD1 might be the D (5 bases). V was clipped by 2 bases and J by 2 bases, with 21 bases between them. The germline V gene encodes CDR1 SEHNR and CDR2 FQNEAQ (reference sequence). The CDR3 is made up of 18 amino acids. CDR3 nucleotide sequence: TGTGCCAGCAGCTTAATCTCCGAGGGCCTGGGGGTGAACTATGGCTACACCTTC. Protein product: CASSLISEGLGVNYGYTF.

Regarding this clone: This same CDR3 is encoded by further DNA sequences in the sample. The chain combines TRBV27 with TRBJ1-2; D is ambiguous. V lost 5 bases and J 2 bases, leaving 6 bases between the germline ends. The CDR3 covers 12 residues. Germline CDR1 is MNHEY and CDR2 is SMNVEV (reference sequence). In DNA form, the CDR3 reads TGTGCCAGCAGTGGGAGAAACTATGGCTACACCTTC. Its translation: CASSGRNYGYTF.

The chain is built from TRBV6-4 and TRBJ2-1, with 10 bases aligning to TRBD2. The CDR3 extends over 14 amino acids. Losses at the gene ends were 4 bases for V and 8 bases for J; bases not matched to a gene: 5. The germline V gene encodes CDR1 MRHNA and CDR2 SNTAGT. The CDR3: CASSALAGLDEQFF. The CDR3 bases are TGTGCCAGCAGTGCACTAGCGGGGCTCGATGAGCAGTTCTTC.

The CDR3 sequence: CASSELMVGTEAFF. The CDR3 DNA is TGTGCCAGCAGTGAACTTATGGTGGGGACTGAAGCTTTCTTT. This rearrangement joins TRBV6-1 to TRBJ1-1, with D unresolved. The CDR3 spans 14 residues. CDR1 MNHNS and CDR2 SASEGT come from the germline V gene. V was clipped by 2 bases and J by 5 bases, with 12 bases between them.

The genes are TRBV7-9 and TRBJ2-7; possibly TRBD2 for D (6 bases). Per the germline V gene, CDR1 is SEHNR and CDR2 is FQNEAQ (reference sequence). This CDR3 comprises 13 residues. The V end was cut by 3 bases, the J end by 3 bases, with 9 bases between. CDR3 loop: CASSFLSGYEQYF. CDR3 in DNA: TGTGCCAGCAGCTTCCTTAGCGGCTACGAGCAGTACTTC.

The chain links TRBV11-2 to TRBJ2-3; TRBD2 aligns across 8 bases. This CDR3 is built from 18 residues. Germline V gene sequence: CDR1 SGHAT, CDR2 FQNNGV. The junction had 9 bases not matched to a gene; V was cut back by 1 base and J by 0 bases. In nucleotides, the CDR3 is TGTGCCAGCAGCTTAGCTCCACTAGCGGATATTAGCACAGATACGCAGTATTTT. As protein: CASSLAPLADISTDTQYF.

Worth noting for this clone: Other DNA sequences within the sample encode an identical CDR3. This rearrangement joins TRBV5-1 to TRBJ2-5, with TRBD1 as a possible D gene (5 bases). Germline values: CDR1 SGHRS, CDR2 YFSETQ. This CDR3 region has 13 residues. V was cut by 1 base and J by 5 bases, with 9 bases left in between. The CDR3 DNA reads TGCGCCAGCAGCTTGTGGGCAGGGGAGACCCAGTACTTC. This gives the protein CASSLWAGETQYF.

V is TRBV4-3 and J is TRBJ2-7, with 8 bases identical to TRBD2. The germline gives CDR1 LGHNA, CDR2 YSLEER. J lost 0 bases, V lost 1 base, and 2 bases had no gene match. CDR3 size: 15 residues. The CDR3 loop is CASSQGLALSYEQYF. CDR3 sequence (DNA): TGCGCCAGCAGCCAAGGACTAGCGCTCTCCTACGAGCAGTACTTC.

This chain links TRBV27 with TRBJ2-1, with D unresolved. CDR1 is MNHEY, CDR2 SMNVEV, per germline (reference sequence). This CDR3 is 13 amino acids long. V shed 0 bases and J shed 10 bases, with 10 bases lying between them. In DNA form, the CDR3 reads TGTGCCAGCAGTTTATCCGCAGGAAGAGAGCAGTTCTTC. Its translation is CASSLSAGREQFF.

A remark on this clone: A much bigger clone sits one base away, suggesting this may be a read error. The same CDR3 also results from other DNA sequences found in this sample. The genes are TRBV9 and TRBJ1-1; D uncertain. The V gene lost 0 bases and the J gene lost 3 bases, with 6 bases spanning the gap. The CDR3 contains 13 residues. Germline-derived CDR1 and CDR2 are SGDLS and YYNGEE. DNA of the CDR3: TGTGCCAGCAGCGTAGGAGTGGACACTGAAGCTTTCTTT. Translation: CASSVGVDTEAFF.

V is TRBV9 and J is TRBJ2-1, with 7 bases that match TRBD2. The CDR3 contains 14 residues. CDR1 and CDR2 from the germline V gene are SGDLS and YYNGEE. V lost 4 bases, J lost 7 bases, and 8 bases stayed unmatched. CDR3 residues: CASSPPGEGNEQFF. DNA of the CDR3: TGTGCCAGCAGCCCCCCGGGGGAGGGTAATGAGCAGTTCTTC.

The chain links TRBV9 to TRBJ2-5; D is possibly TRBD2 (6 bases). Trimming pared 0 bases from V and 2 bases from J, leaving 14 bases between. The germline CDR1 and CDR2 sequences are SGDLS and YYNGEE. This CDR3 is built from 16 residues. As DNA, the CDR3 is TGTGCCAGCAGCGTAGATTCGGGACTTCCGCAAGAGACCCAGTACTTC. Translation: CASSVDSGLPQETQYF.

A remark on this clone: Other DNA sequences in the same sample also yield this CDR3. The chain links TRBV28 to TRBJ2-3; D is undetermined. The CDR3 extends over 12 amino acids. The V end lost 6 bases, the J end lost 0 bases, and 4 bases lay between the germline ends. CDR1 and CDR2 from the germline V gene are MDHEN and SYDVKM. This chain's CDR3 is CASSGSTDTQYF. CDR3 in DNA: TGTGCCAGCAGCGGTAGCACAGATACGCAGTATTTT.

This sequence joins TRBV27 and TRBJ2-7; D unclear. Germline V gene data show CDR1 as MNHEY and CDR2 as SMNVEV (reference sequence). The CDR3 has 14 residues. V was trimmed by 4 bases and J by 2 bases, leaving 12 bases between them. The CDR3: CASSSVGSTYEQYF. CDR3 DNA sequence: TGTGCCAGCAGTTCTGTGGGGTCCACCTACGAGCAGTACTTC.

J is TRBJ1-2 and V is TRBV28; no clear D. The CDR3 spans 14 residues. Germline V gene lookup returns CDR1 MDHEN and CDR2 SYDVKM. Trimming removed 2 bases from V and 0 bases from J, with 7 bases in between. As DNA, the CDR3 is TGTGCCAGCAGTTTAGTTACCGCTAACTATGGCTACACCTTC. It encodes CASSLVTANYGYTF.

Details on this clone: Within the sample, other DNA sequences also encode this same CDR3. V and J are TRBV4-3 and TRBJ2-5; 9 positions agree with TRBD1. V trimming: 4 bases; J trimming: 1 base; junction bases outside the gene matches: 4. Germline V gene sequence: CDR1 LGHNA, CDR2 YSLEER. The CDR3 is 15 residues long. CDR3 sequence: CASSPDRGFQETQYF. The CDR3 DNA sequence: TGCGCCAGCAGCCCGGACAGGGGATTCCAAGAGACCCAGTACTTC.

This chain connects TRBV6-6 to TRBJ2-7; D is perhaps TRBD2 (7 bases). V dropped 6 bases and J dropped 5 bases, with 17 bases sitting between them. Germline CDR1 and CDR2: MNHNY and SVGAGI (reference sequence). CDR3 length: 14 amino acids. CDR3 protein: CASSAAGGRDEQYF. CDR3 sequence (DNA): TGTGCCAGCAGCGCCGCCGGGGGGCGAGACGAGCAGTACTTC.

As to this clone: In the same sample, other DNA sequences code for this CDR3. The V call is TRBV13, the J call TRBJ2-5; 9 bases are shared with TRBD1. This CDR3 has 14 amino acids. V dropped 5 bases and J dropped 1; count of bases not matched to a gene: 2. Per germline, CDR1 PRHDT and CDR2 FYEKMQ (reference sequence). The CDR3 sequence: CASSTGQGQETQYF. For the CDR3, the DNA is TGTGCCAGCAGCACGGGACAGGGCCAAGAGACCCAGTACTTC.

As concerns this clone: This CDR3 is also generated by other DNA sequences in the sample. The genes are TRBV30 and TRBJ2-7, with D perhaps TRBD1 (5 bases). The CDR3 length is 14 residues. V was shortened by 0 bases and J by 0 bases, with 9 bases between the two germline ends. CDR1 GTSNPN and CDR2 SVGIG come from the germline V gene (reference sequence). CDR3 in DNA: TGTGCCTGGAGTGTAACAGGCCTCTCCTACGAGCAGTACTTC. This translates into CAWSVTGLSYEQYF.

This chain links TRBV4-1 with TRBJ2-3; 13 positions match TRBD2. The CDR3 runs 15 residues. J gave up 7 bases and V 5 bases, and 6 bases lay outside the gene matches. The germline V gene encodes CDR1 MGHRA and CDR2 YSYEKL. CDR3 loop: CASSSLAGGQYTQYF. CDR3 sequence (DNA): TGCGCCAGCAGCTCACTAGCGGGGGGGCAATATACGCAGTATTTT.

The chain couples TRBV4-3 to TRBJ1-1; 8 bases are a match to TRBD1. Trimming at V came to 3 bases and at J to 4 bases, leaving 7 bases not matched to a gene. The V gene's germline CDR1 is LGHNA and CDR2 YSLEER. CDR3 length: 15 residues. CDR3 sequence reads: CASSHRGQGLTEAFF. The CDR3 DNA is TGCGCCAGCAGCCATCGAGGACAGGGACTCACTGAAGCTTTCTTT.

CDR3 coding DNA: TGCGCCAGCAGCCAAGGGGTACAGGGGAGCTCCTACAATGAGCAGTTCTTC. Its translation: CASSQGVQGSSYNEQFF. The chain is built from TRBV4-3 and TRBJ2-1, with 7 bases matching TRBD1. CDR1 and CDR2 from the germline V gene are LGHNA and YSLEER. The CDR3 loop spans 17 amino acids. The J segment lost 0 bases and the V segment lost 1 base, leaving 6 bases of the junction unmatched.

This chain joins TRBV30 and TRBJ1-5; unclear D gene. CDR1 GTSNPN and CDR2 SVGIG come from the germline V gene (reference sequence). CDR3 length: 13 amino acids. V dropped 4 bases and J dropped 4 bases, with 11 bases sitting between them. The CDR3 loop reads CAWTDQENQPQHF. CDR3 nucleotide sequence: TGTGCCTGGACGGACCAGGAAAATCAGCCCCAGCATTTT.